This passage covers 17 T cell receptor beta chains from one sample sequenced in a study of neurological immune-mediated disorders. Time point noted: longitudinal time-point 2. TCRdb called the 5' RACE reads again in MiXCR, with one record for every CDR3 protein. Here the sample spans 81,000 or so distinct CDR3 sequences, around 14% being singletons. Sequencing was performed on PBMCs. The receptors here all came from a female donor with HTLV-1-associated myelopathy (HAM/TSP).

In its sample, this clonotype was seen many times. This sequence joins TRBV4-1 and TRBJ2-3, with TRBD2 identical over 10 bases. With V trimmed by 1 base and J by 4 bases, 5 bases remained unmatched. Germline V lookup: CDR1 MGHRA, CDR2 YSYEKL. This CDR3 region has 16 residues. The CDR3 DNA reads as TGCGCCAGCAGCCAAGGGGAGACTAGCGGGTCAGATACGCAGTATTTT. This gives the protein CASSQGETSGSDTQYF.

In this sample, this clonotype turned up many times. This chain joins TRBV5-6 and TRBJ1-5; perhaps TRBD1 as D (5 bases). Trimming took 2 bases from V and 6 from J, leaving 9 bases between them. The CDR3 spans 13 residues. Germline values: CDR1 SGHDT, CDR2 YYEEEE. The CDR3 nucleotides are TGTGCCAGCAGCTTCGGGGGAACTCAGCCCCAGCATTTT. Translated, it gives CASSFGGTQPQHF.

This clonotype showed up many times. CDR3 in DNA: TGCGCCAGCAGCTTGACGGCGGGGGGGCCAGTAGGAGAGACCCAGTACTTC. Translated: CASSLTAGGPVGETQYF. The V and J genes are TRBV5-1 and TRBJ2-5; 9 nucleotides agree with TRBD2. This CDR3 comprises 17 residues. The V and J ends lost 1 base and 4 bases, in that order; junction bases with no gene match: 11. Germline values: CDR1 SGHRS, CDR2 YFSETQ.

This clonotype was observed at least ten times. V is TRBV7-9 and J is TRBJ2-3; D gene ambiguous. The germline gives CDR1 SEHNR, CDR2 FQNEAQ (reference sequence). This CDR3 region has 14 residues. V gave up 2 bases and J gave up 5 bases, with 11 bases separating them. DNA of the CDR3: TGTGCCAGCAGCTTAACGAGAGACGGAGATACGCAGTATTTT. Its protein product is CASSLTRDGDTQYF.

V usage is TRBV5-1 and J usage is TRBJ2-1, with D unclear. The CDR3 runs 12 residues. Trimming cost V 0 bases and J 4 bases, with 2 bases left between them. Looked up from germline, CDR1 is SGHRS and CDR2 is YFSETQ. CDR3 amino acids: CASSLAYNEQFF. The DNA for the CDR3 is TGCGCCAGCAGCTTGGCTTACAATGAGCAGTTCTTC.

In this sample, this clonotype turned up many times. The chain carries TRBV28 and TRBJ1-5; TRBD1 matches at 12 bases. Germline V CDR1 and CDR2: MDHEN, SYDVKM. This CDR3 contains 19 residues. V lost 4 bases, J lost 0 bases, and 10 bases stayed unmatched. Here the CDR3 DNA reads TGTGCCAGCAGTTGGCATACCGGGACAGGGGGCTTTAGCAATCAGCCCCAGCATTTT. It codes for CASSWHTGTGGFSNQPQHF.

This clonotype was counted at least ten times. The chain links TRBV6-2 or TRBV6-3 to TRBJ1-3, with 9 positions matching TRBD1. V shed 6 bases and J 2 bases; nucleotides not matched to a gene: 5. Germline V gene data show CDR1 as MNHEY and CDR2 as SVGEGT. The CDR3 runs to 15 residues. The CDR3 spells CASRGTGTTGNTIYF. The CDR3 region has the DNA TGTGCCAGCAGAGGGACAGGGACGACTGGAAACACCATATATTTT.

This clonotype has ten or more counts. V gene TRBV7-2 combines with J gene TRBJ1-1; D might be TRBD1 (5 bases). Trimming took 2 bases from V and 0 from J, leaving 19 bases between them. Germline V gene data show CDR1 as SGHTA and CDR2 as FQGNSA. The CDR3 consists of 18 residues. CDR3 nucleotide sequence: TGTGCCAGCAGCTTACCCGAGCGGGGGTTCGGAATGAACACTGAAGCTTTCTTT. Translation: CASSLPERGFGMNTEAFF.

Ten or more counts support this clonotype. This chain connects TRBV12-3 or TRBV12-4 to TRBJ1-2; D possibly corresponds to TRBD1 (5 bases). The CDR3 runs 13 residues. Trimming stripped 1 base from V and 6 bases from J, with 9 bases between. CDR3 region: CASSLEGADGYTF. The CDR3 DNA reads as TGTGCCAGCAGTTTAGAAGGGGCAGATGGCTACACCTTC.

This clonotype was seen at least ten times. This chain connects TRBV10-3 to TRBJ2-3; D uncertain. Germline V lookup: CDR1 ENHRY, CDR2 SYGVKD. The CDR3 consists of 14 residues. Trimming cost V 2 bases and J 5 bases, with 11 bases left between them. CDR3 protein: CAISESPARDTQYF. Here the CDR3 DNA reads TGTGCCATCAGTGAGAGTCCAGCAAGAGATACGCAGTATTTT.

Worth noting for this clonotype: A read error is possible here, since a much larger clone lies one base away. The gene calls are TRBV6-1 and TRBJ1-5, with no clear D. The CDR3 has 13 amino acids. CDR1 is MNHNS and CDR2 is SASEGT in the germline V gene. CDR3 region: CAISERRSQPQHF. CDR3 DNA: TGTGCCATCAGTGAAAGGCGTAGTCAGCCCCAGCATTTT.

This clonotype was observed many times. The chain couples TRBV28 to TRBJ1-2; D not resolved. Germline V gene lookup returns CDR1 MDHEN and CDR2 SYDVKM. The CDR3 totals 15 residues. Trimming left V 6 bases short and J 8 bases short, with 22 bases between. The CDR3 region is CASSPALGTPGGYTF. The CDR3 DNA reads TGTGCCAGCAGCCCCGCGCTTGGCACCCCGGGGGGCTACACCTTC.

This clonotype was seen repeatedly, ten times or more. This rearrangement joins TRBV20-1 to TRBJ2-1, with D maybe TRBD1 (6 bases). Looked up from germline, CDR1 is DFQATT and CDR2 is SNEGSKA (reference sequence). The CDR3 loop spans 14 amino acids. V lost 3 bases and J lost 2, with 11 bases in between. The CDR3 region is CSARIGDTYNEQFF. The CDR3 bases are TGCAGTGCTAGGATAGGGGACACCTACAATGAGCAGTTCTTC.

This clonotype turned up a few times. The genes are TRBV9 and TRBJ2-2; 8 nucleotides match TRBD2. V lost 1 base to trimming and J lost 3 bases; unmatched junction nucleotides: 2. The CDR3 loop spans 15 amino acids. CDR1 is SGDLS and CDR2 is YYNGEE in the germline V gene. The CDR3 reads CASSVRGGDTGELFF. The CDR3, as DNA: TGTGCCAGCAGCGTACGGGGGGGGGACACCGGGGAGCTGTTTTTT.

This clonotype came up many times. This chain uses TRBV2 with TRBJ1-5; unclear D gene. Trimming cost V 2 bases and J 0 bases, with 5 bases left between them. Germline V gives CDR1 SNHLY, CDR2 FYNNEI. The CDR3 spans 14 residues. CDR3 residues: CASSEQYSNQPQHF. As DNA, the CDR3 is TGTGCCAGCAGTGAACAATATAGCAATCAGCCCCAGCATTTT.

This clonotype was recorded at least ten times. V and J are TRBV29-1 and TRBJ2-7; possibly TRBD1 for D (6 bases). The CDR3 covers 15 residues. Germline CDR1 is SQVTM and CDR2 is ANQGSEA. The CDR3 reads CAVPSSTGHAYEQYF. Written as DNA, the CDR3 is TGCGCGGTCCCATCCTCTACAGGGCACGCTTACGAGCAGTACTTC.

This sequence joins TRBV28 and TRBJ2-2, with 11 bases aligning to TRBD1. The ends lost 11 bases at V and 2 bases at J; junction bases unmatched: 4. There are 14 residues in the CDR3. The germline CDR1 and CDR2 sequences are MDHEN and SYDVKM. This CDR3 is CAGGQGVNTGELFF. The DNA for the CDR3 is TGTGCCGGGGGACAGGGGGTCAACACCGGGGAGCTGTTTTTT. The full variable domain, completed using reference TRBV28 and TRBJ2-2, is DVKVTQSSRYLVKRTGEKVFLECVQDMDHENMFWYRQDPGLGLRLIYFSYDVKMKEKGDIPEGYSVSREKKERFSLILESASTNQTSMYLCAGGQGVNTGELFFGEGSRLTVL.